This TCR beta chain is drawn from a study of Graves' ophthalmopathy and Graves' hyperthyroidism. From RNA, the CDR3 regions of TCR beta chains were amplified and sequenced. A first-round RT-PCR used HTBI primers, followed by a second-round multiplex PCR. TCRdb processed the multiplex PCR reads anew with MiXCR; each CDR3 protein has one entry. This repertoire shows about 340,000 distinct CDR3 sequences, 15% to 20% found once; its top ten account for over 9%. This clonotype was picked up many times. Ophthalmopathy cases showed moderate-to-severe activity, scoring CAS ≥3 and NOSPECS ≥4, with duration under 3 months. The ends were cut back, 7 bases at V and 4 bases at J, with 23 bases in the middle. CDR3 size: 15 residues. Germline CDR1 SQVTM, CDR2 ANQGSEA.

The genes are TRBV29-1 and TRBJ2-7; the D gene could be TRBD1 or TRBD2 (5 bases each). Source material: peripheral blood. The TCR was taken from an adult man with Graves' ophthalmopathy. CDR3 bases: TGCAGCGCCATGGGTATGGGGCAGGGCGGGTACGAGCAGTACTTC. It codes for CSAMGMGQGGYEQYF.